This T cell receptor beta chain was identified in a study of shared clonotypes between healthy human individuals. This clone appeared a single time. Libraries were prepared by immunoSEQ multiplex PCR; TCRdb keeps only in-frame clonotypes and omits some of them. The table lists roughly 2,300,000 clones, 85% to 95% of them singletons. The ends were cut back, 7 bases at V and 1 base at J, with 24 bases in the middle. CDR1 and CDR2 (germline): SGHNT, YYREEE (reference sequence). The CDR3 spans 17 residues. The TCR was taken from a man in his late teens or twenties in good health. Some clones in this sample may be carry-over from other donors' samples. Sample: naive CD4+ T cells from PBMCs. Subset noted: CD45RA+ positively selected. The V gene is TRBV5-4, the J gene TRBJ2-7; no reliable D call. CDR3 region: CASAKGPTLSSSYEQYF. Here the CDR3 DNA reads TGTGCCAGCGCCAAAGGGCCGACTTTAAGCAGTTCCTACGAGCAGTACTTC.